What follows are 18 T cell receptor beta chains derived from one specimen sequenced in a study of blood T cell repertoires in COVID-19. The table came from immunoSEQ multiplex PCR; TCRdb's copy has only in-frame clones and leaves some out. This table has about 230,000 clones, about nine tenths appearing once. Sample: PBMCs or T cells enriched from blood (not recorded which). The receptor set was obtained from a woman in her twenties or thirties with acute COVID-19.

With respect to this clone: Other DNA sequences from this sample encode an identical CDR3 as well. The rearrangement links TRBV2 to TRBJ2-5; D possibly corresponds to TRBD2 (6 bases). This CDR3 contains 13 residues. Germline V CDR1 and CDR2: SNHLY, FYNNEI. V lost 5 bases, J lost 2 bases, and 9 bases lay in between. The CDR3: CASSRDSQETQYF. The CDR3 coding sequence is TGTGCCAGCAGTCGGGACTCACAAGAGACCCAGTACTTC.

The rearrangement links TRBV7-9 to TRBJ2-7, with D possibly matching TRBD2 (6 bases). The CDR3 runs 13 residues. The ends were cut back, 0 bases at V and 7 bases at J, with 10 bases in the middle. From germline, CDR1 is SEHNR and CDR2 FQNEAQ (reference sequence). As DNA, the CDR3 is TGTGCCAGCAGCTTAGCACCGGAGGGTGAGCAGTACTTC. It codes for CASSLAPEGEQYF.

The chain has TRBV19 and TRBJ2-2, with D perhaps matching TRBD1 (6 bases). The CDR3 covers 13 residues. Trimming shortened V by 10 bases and J by 8 bases, and 17 bases separated the two germline ends. The germline CDR1 and CDR2 sequences are LNHDA and SQIVND (reference sequence). CDR3 DNA: TGTGCCACCTTACCCCAGGGGTTGGGGGAGCTGTTTTTT. This encodes CATLPQGLGELFF.

This clone was recorded once. Other nucleotide sequences in the sample specify the same CDR3. This CDR3 is CASSIGGNQPQHF. The DNA of the CDR3 is TGTGCCAGTAGTATTGGGGGGAATCAGCCCCAGCATTTT. This chain uses TRBV19 with TRBJ1-5, with D possibly being TRBD1 (5 bases). The V and J ends lost 3 bases and 4 bases respectively, with 7 bases between them. The CDR3 consists of 13 residues. CDR1 is LNHDA, CDR2 SQIVND, per germline (reference sequence).

The chain joins TRBV7-8 to TRBJ2-1, with TRBD2 matching over 7 bases. The germline gives CDR1 SGHVS, CDR2 FQNEAQ. The CDR3 is made up of 18 amino acids. J was trimmed by 0 bases and V by 5 bases; bases with no gene match: 13. CDR3 DNA sequence: TGTGCCAGCAGCCCTACGAGACGCGGGGGTACCTCCTACAATGAGCAGTTCTTC. Translating gives CASSPTRRGGTSYNEQFF.

The chain couples TRBV2 to TRBJ2-1; D perhaps matches TRBD2 (6 bases). Germline assignment: CDR1 SNHLY and CDR2 FYNNEI. The germline V and J ends were trimmed by 4 bases and 6 bases, with 10 bases remaining between them. The CDR3 is 13 residues long. The CDR3 bases are TGTGCCAGCAGTGGGAAGGGAGGCAATGAGCAGTTCTTC. Amino acids: CASSGKGGNEQFF.

The chain couples TRBV28 to TRBJ2-2; 7 bases are a match to TRBD2. Germline CDR1 MDHEN, CDR2 SYDVKM. The V gene end was trimmed by 3 bases and the J gene end by 3 bases; junction bases not matched to a gene: 4. CDR3 length equals 15 residues. This chain's CDR3 is CASSFGTTYTGELFF. In DNA form, the CDR3 reads TGTGCCAGCAGTTTCGGGACTACCTACACCGGGGAGCTGTTTTTT.

The chain recombines TRBV3-1 (or the pseudogene TRBV3-2) with TRBJ1-4; D unresolved. V was trimmed by 2 bases and J by 8 bases, leaving 12 bases between them. Germline CDR1 is LGHDT and CDR2 is YNNKEL (reference sequence). This CDR3 has 14 amino acids. The CDR3: CASSQYSNLEKLFF. For the CDR3, the DNA is TGTGCCAGCAGCCAATACTCCAATTTGGAAAAACTGTTTTTT.

The V gene is TRBV2, the J gene TRBJ1-1, with D unresolved. CDR1 and CDR2 (germline): SNHLY, FYNNEI. The CDR3 runs to 13 residues. Trimming took off 4 bases at V and 0 bases at J, with 6 bases between the two ends. For the CDR3, the DNA is TGTGCCAGCAGTGCTAGGTTGAACACTGAAGCTTTCTTT. Its protein is CASSARLNTEAFF. The full variable domain, its missing parts supplied by reference TRBV2 and TRBJ1-1, is EPEVTQTPSHQVTQMGQEVILRCVPISNHLYFYWYRQILGQKVEFLVSFYNNEISEKSEIFDDQFSVERPDGSNFTLKIRSTKLEDSAMYFCASSARLNTEAFFGQGTRLTVV.

The rearrangement links TRBV7-8 to TRBJ2-1; no clear D. V lost 5 bases and J 5 bases, leaving 10 bases between the germline ends. This CDR3 has 13 residues. CDR1 and CDR2 from the germline V gene are SGHVS and FQNEAQ. Here the CDR3 DNA reads TGTGCCAGCAGCCCCATCGCGCACAATGAGCAGTTCTTC. Translated: CASSPIAHNEQFF.

The chain recombines TRBV6-2 or TRBV6-3 with TRBJ1-1; D remains unclear. The V end was cut by 2 bases, the J end by 1 base, with 5 bases between. Germline V lookup: CDR1 MNHEY, CDR2 SVGEGT. This CDR3 comprises 13 residues. Written as DNA, the CDR3 is TGTGCCAGCAGTTACCGGGGGAACACTGAAGCTTTCTTT. Its protein product is CASSYRGNTEAFF.

The CDR3 here is CASNGGAYLNTEAFF. The CDR3 DNA reads TGTGCCAGCAATGGGGGGGCCTACCTGAACACTGAAGCTTTCTTT. The genes are TRBV13 and TRBJ1-1; perhaps TRBD1 as D (6 bases). The CDR3 is made up of 15 amino acids. Looked up from germline, CDR1 is PRHDT and CDR2 is FYEKMQ (reference sequence). V was trimmed by 7 bases and J by 0 bases, leaving 15 bases between them. The complete variable domain, with remaining parts taken from reference TRBV13 and TRBJ1-1, reads AAGVIQSPRHLIKEKRETATLKCYPIPRHDTVYWYQQGPGQDPQFLISFYEKMQSDKGSIPDRFSAQQFSDYHSELNMSSLELGDSALYFCASNGGAYLNTEAFFGQGTRLTVV.

J is TRBJ1-5 and V is TRBV12-5; tentatively, D is TRBD1 (5 bases). Germline V lookup: CDR1 LGHNT, CDR2 FRNRAP. V was trimmed by 1 base and J by 1 base, leaving 5 bases between them. The CDR3 has 14 amino acids. CDR3 residues: CASGLGGSNQPQHF. The CDR3 nucleotides are TGTGCTAGTGGTTTGGGGGGCAGCAATCAGCCCCAGCATTTT.

This sequence joins TRBV4-1 and TRBJ1-5, with D possibly TRBD1 on 6 matching bases. V dropped 1 base and J dropped 2 bases, with 12 bases sitting between them. The CDR3 extends over 16 amino acids. Germline V gene data show CDR1 as MGHRA and CDR2 as YSYEKL. CDR3 residues: CASSQAGEGGNQPQHF. CDR3 nucleotides: TGCGCCAGCAGCCAAGCAGGGGAAGGGGGCAATCAGCCCCAGCATTTT.

A few counts support this clone. The CDR3 reads CASSYKQNYNSPLHF. The CDR3 DNA follows: TGTGCCAGCAGTTACAAACAGAACTATAATTCACCCCTCCACTTT. The chain has TRBV6-6 and TRBJ1-6; D is unclear. The germline V and J ends were trimmed by 2 bases and 3 bases, with 8 bases remaining between them. Germline V gene data show CDR1 as MNHNY and CDR2 as SVGAGI (reference sequence). The CDR3 loop spans 15 amino acids.

The sample holds one count of this clone. This chain uses TRBV30 with TRBJ1-1, with a possible D match to TRBD1 (6 bases). Germline values: CDR1 GTSNPN, CDR2 SVGIG (reference sequence). Trimming shortened V by 3 bases and J by 1 base, and 15 bases separated the two germline ends. The CDR3 has 15 residues. Here the CDR3 reads CAWRSIQTGNTEAFF. CDR3 coding DNA: TGTGCCTGGAGATCCATCCAGACAGGGAACACTGAAGCTTTCTTT.

V gene TRBV2 combines with J gene TRBJ1-1; TRBD1 aligns across 8 bases. The CDR3 extends over 16 amino acids. From germline, CDR1 is SNHLY and CDR2 FYNNEI. With 6 bases clipped from V and 1 base from J, the junction kept 10 bases outside the gene matches. DNA of the CDR3: TGTGCCAGCAGCGATAGACAGGGGTATGAGAACACTGAAGCTTTCTTT. Amino acid sequence: CASSDRQGYENTEAFF.

The chain joins TRBV19 to TRBJ1-2, with 9 bases identical to TRBD1. This CDR3 has 13 amino acids. V dropped 10 bases and J dropped 8; count of bases not matched to a gene: 11. Germline V gene data show CDR1 as LNHDA and CDR2 as SQIVND (reference sequence). This CDR3 is CATSGQGMTGYTF. The CDR3 coding sequence is TGTGCCACGTCGGGACAGGGAATGACCGGCTACACCTTC.